A selection of T cell receptor beta chains follows, all from one sample in a study of regulatory T cells in long-lasting Graves disease. TCRdb called the multiplex PCR reads again in MiXCR, with one record for every CDR3 protein. Of 400,000 to 500,000 distinct CDR3 sequences in the sample, around 21% were seen once. The sequenced sample was peripheral blood mononuclear cells (PBMCs), obtained when the disease was refractory, from a patient treated with antithyroid drugs. Source of these receptors: a female donor with Graves disease. Both conserved end residues are part of each CDR3. D genes are given only for firm matches. A row's size may be missing; if present it is once, few, many or a size class.

J gene	clone size	V gene	D gene	CDR3 DNA	CDR3 protein
TRBJ2-7	many	TRBV6-5	.	TGTGCCAGCAGCTACGGAAGAGAGCAGTACTTC	CASSYGREQYF
TRBJ2-7	many	TRBV6-1	TRBD1	TGTGCCAGCGCCAACGGACAGGGGGCCTACGAGCAGTACTTC	CASANGQGAYEQYF
TRBJ2-1	.	TRBV12-3/TRBV12-4	TRBD2	TGTGCCAGCAGGATTGGACTAGCGGGAGACAATGAGCAGTTCTTC	CASRIGLAGDNEQFF
TRBJ1-4	many	TRBV5-8	.	TGTGCCAGCAGCTTGGGAATAGTGGACAGCGACGAAAAACTGTTTTTT	CASSLGIVDSDEKLFF
TRBJ2-1	.	TRBV7-8	TRBD2	TGTGCCAGCAGCCCCGCTAGCGGGAAAGCCTACAATGAGCAGTTCTTC	CASSPASGKAYNEQFF
TRBJ1-2	few	TRBV29-1	.	TGCAGCGTTGAAGGGGAAAGCTACACCTTC	CSVEGESYTF
TRBJ1-1	many	TRBV6-2/TRBV6-3	.	TGTGCCAGCAGTTACTCTCCGGGACACAAGAACACTGAAGCTTTCTTT	CASSYSPGHKNTEAFF
TRBJ1-3	few	TRBV7-8	.	TGTGCCAGCAGCCCATTCTACGGGGGCTCTGGAAACACCATATATTTT	CASSPFYGGSGNTIYF
TRBJ2-7	few	TRBV27	TRBD1	TGTGCCAGCAGGACCACAGGGGGCCCTTTGGTCTACGAGCAGTACTTC	CASRTTGGPLVYEQYF
TRBJ2-7	.	TRBV6-1	TRBD1	TGTGCCAGCACCTTACTCCCATCGGGACAGGCCCACGAGCAGTACTTC	CASTLLPSGQAHEQYF
TRBJ2-7	many	TRBV15	.	TGTGCCACCAGCAGAGAGGGGGTCAGCTACGAGCAGTACTTC	CATSREGVSYEQYF
TRBJ2-5	.	TRBV3-1	.	TGTGCCAGCAGCCCCTCCGTGGCGGCTCAAGAGACCCAGTACTTC	CASSPSVAAQETQYF
TRBJ2-7	.	TRBV6-1	TRBD1	TGTGCCAGCAGGAGGACAGGGGAGAACGAGCAGTACTTC	CASRRTGENEQYF
TRBJ2-7	few	TRBV5-1	TRBD1	TGCGCCAGCAGCTTGTACCGGGACAGGGGAGACGAGCAGTACTTC	CASSLYRDRGDEQYF
TRBJ2-7	.	TRBV6-4	TRBD1	TGTGCCAGCAGTTCCCGGGGACAGCACTACGAGCAGTACTTC	CASSSRGQHYEQYF
TRBJ2-7	few	TRBV3-1	TRBD1	TGTGCCAGCAGCCGAACAGGGGGAAGGGTCGAGCAGTACTTC	CASSRTGGRVEQYF
TRBJ1-5	many	TRBV2	TRBD1	TGTGCCAGCAGTTTCCTGGCCCGACAGGGTCAGCAGCCCCAGCATTTT	CASSFLARQGQQPQHF
TRBJ1-1	.	TRBV5-1	.	TGCGCCAGCAGCTCGTGGACAGAGAACACTGAAGCTTTCTTT	CASSSWTENTEAFF
TRBJ2-1	many	TRBV28	.	TGTGCCAGCTCCGGGATTAACTCCTACAATGAGCAGTTCTTC	CASSGINSYNEQFF
TRBJ1-5	few	TRBV6-1	.	TGTGCCAGCAGTCAACGACAGGACCCTAGCAATCAGCCCCAGCATTTT	CASSQRQDPSNQPQHF
TRBJ2-7	.	TRBV6-2/TRBV6-3	.	TGTGCCAGCAGTTACGGTGTCGGGGGGCCCGAGCAGTACTTC	CASSYGVGGPEQYF
TRBJ2-5	few	TRBV5-1	.	TGCGCCAGCAGCTCCCTTGGGACTTTCGGGGAGACCCAGTACTTC	CASSSLGTFGETQYF
TRBJ2-3	.	TRBV6-1	.	TGTGCCAGCAGGGGGAGTATGGGTACGCAGTATTTT	CASRGSMGTQYF
TRBJ2-5	.	TRBV25-1	.	TGTGCCAGCAGTGGAGACAGAATATCTCAGTACTTC	CASSGDRISQYF
TRBJ2-7	few	TRBV19	.	TGTGCCAGTAGTATAGCGGGACCGGGGCCCGCCTACGAGCAGTACTTC	CASSIAGPGPAYEQYF
TRBJ1-5	many	TRBV6-2/TRBV6-3	TRBD1	TGTGCCAGCAGTTACTCGCAGGGGGGTCAGCCCCAGCATTTT	CASSYSQGGQPQHF
TRBJ2-7	.	TRBV30	.	TGTGCCTGGAGTGTTTTGGAGTTGGGGACGAACTACGAGCAGTACTTC	CAWSVLELGTNYEQYF
TRBJ2-5	.	TRBV9	TRBD1	TGTGCCAGCAGCCCGTCGACAGGGGATAAAGAGACCCAGTACTTC	CASSPSTGDKETQYF
TRBJ2-4	.	TRBV3-1	.	TGTGCCAGCAGCCAAGTCGGGGGTATAGCCAAAAACATTCAGTACTTC	CASSQVGGIAKNIQYF
TRBJ2-3	.	TRBV20-1	TRBD2	TGCAGTGCTAGTATTAGCGGGATTAGCACAGATACGCAGTATTTT	CSASISGISTDTQYF
TRBJ1-4	many	TRBV27	.	TGTGCCAGCAGTTTAGCTTTTGGGGCAGGCGTTAATGAAAAACTGTTTTTT	CASSLAFGAGVNEKLFF
TRBJ2-7	many	TRBV6-1	.	TGTGCCAGTTCAGGGGTAGTAGGGGCTCAATCCTACGAGCAGTACTTC	CASSGVVGAQSYEQYF
TRBJ1-2	many	TRBV6-1	.	TGTGCCAGCGGCAATAGGCCCGATGGCTACACCTTC	CASGNRPDGYTF
TRBJ2-6	.	TRBV11-2	.	TGTGCCAGCAGCTTACGGTGGCGCATCTCTGGGGCCAACGTCCTGACTTTC	CASSLRWRISGANVLTF
TRBJ2-7	few	TRBV20-1	.	TGCAGTGCGAAGGGGCGGGGGCGATGGGAGCAGTACTTC	CSAKGRGRWEQYF
TRBJ1-5	many	TRBV18	.	TGTGCCAGCTCACCTCAATGGGGGCAGCCCCAGCATTTT	CASSPQWGQPQHF
TRBJ2-3	.	TRBV7-3	.	TGTGCCAGCAGCGCCCCGTCAGATGATACGCAGTATTTT	CASSAPSDDTQYF
TRBJ2-2	few	TRBV5-6	.	TGTGCCAGCAGCTTGGACATGAGAACGGCCGGGGAGCTGTTTTTT	CASSLDMRTAGELFF
TRBJ1-3	few	TRBV3-1	.	TGTGCCAGCAGTTACCTGGGACCCGACTCTGGAAACACCATATATTTT	CASSYLGPDSGNTIYF
TRBJ1-1	many	TRBV7-9	.	TGTGCCAGCAGCTTCGACCCGAACACTGAAGCTTTCTTT	CASSFDPNTEAFF
TRBJ1-2	.	TRBV20-1	.	TGCAGTGCTAGGTATACAGTTTCATATGGCTACACCTTC	CSARYTVSYGYTF
TRBJ2-2	few	TRBV27	TRBD1	TGTGCCAGCAGTCCACAGGGGGATGGCGGGGAGCTGTTTTTT	CASSPQGDGGELFF
TRBJ1-3	many	TRBV11-2	TRBD1	TGTGCCAGCAGTATAACCGGGACAGATGGAAACACCATATATTTT	CASSITGTDGNTIYF
TRBJ1-6	.	TRBV27	.	TGTGCCAGCAGGCCACAGAGCTCCTATAATTCACCCCTCCACTTT	CASRPQSSYNSPLHF
TRBJ2-1	few	TRBV11-2	.	TGTGCCAGCAGATCATATGGACGGAAATACAATGAGCAGTTCTTC	CASRSYGRKYNEQFF
TRBJ1-5	.	TRBV19	.	TGTGCCAGTCATTACGGACGTGGGGAGCCCCAGCATTTT	CASHYGRGEPQHF
TRBJ2-7	many	TRBV28	TRBD1	TGTGCCAGCAATCCGGACAGGGAGGTCTACGAGCAGTACTTC	CASNPDREVYEQYF
TRBJ2-1	few	TRBV14	TRBD2	TGTGCCAGCAGCCAAGGTAAAGCGGGGCTCTCCTACAATGAGCAGTTCTTC	CASSQGKAGLSYNEQFF
TRBJ2-5	.	TRBV29-1	.	TGCAGCGTTGCCAGGGTTGGGGAGACCCAGTACTTC	CSVARVGETQYF
TRBJ1-5	.	TRBV10-1	.	TGCGCCAGCAGATTGACAGGAGCAGATAGCAATCAGCCCCAGCATTTT	CASRLTGADSNQPQHF
TRBJ2-1	many	TRBV28	.	TGTGCCAGCGGAACTAGCAAGGTGTATGAGCAGTTCTTC	CASGTSKVYEQFF
TRBJ2-5	.	TRBV19	TRBD2	TGTGCCAGTAATCGCGGGAGGGCTGAAGAGACCCAGTACTTC	CASNRGRAEETQYF
TRBJ2-2	.	TRBV7-6	.	TGTGCCAGCAGCTTGAAGGCTCCGATGACCGGGGAGCTGTTTTTT	CASSLKAPMTGELFF
TRBJ2-7	.	TRBV29-1	TRBD1	TGCAGCGTTGACGACGGACAGGGGCCCGAGCAGTACTTC	CSVDDGQGPEQYF
TRBJ2-7	.	TRBV19	TRBD1	TGTGCCAGTAGTATACATCAAACCGGGACAGGGGGCGAGCAGTACTTC	CASSIHQTGTGGEQYF
TRBJ2-2	few	TRBV7-6	.	TGTGCCAGCAGCTTGGAGGGGCTGGCCGGGGAGCTGTTTTTT	CASSLEGLAGELFF
TRBJ2-3	few	TRBV28	.	TGTGCCAGCAGTTTTATAGATACGCAGTATTTT	CASSFIDTQYF